The 21 T cell receptor beta chains below were found in one sample sequenced in a study of CD8 T cells in Susac syndrome. Random hexamers served to reverse transcribe about 0.45 to 1 ug RNA. Via MiXCR, TCRdb re-called the immunoSEQ multiplex PCR reads, giving one row per CDR3 protein. The top ten hold about 0.07% of the sample, which has approximately 230,000 distinct CDR3 sequences, roughly 95% seen once. The sample comprised CD4+ T cells from PBMCs. These receptor sequences come from a human donor with multiple sclerosis.

The chain combines TRBV5-1 with TRBJ2-7, with TRBD1 as a possible D gene (6 bases). Germline assignment: CDR1 SGHRS and CDR2 YFSETQ. CDR3 size: 15 residues. V was cut by 2 bases and J by 1 base, with 13 bases left in between. CDR3 amino acids: CASSLTGISSYEQYF. CDR3 DNA: TGCGCCAGCAGCTTAACAGGGATTTCGTCCTACGAGCAGTACTTC.

The chain has TRBV12-3 or TRBV12-4 and TRBJ2-4; possibly TRBD2 for D (6 bases). The CDR3 runs 13 residues. V was cut by 5 bases and J by 5 bases, with 10 bases left in between. This CDR3 reads CASSGGSENIQYF. CDR3 DNA sequence: TGTGCCAGCAGTGGGGGGTCCGAAAACATTCAGTACTTC.

The V gene is TRBV3-1, the J gene TRBJ2-2; D gene ambiguous. CDR1 and CDR2 from the germline V gene are LGHDT and YNNKEL (reference sequence). Trimming cost V 8 bases and J 7 bases, with 14 bases left between them. There are 13 residues in the CDR3. The CDR3: CASGTRSVGELFF. The CDR3 DNA reads TGTGCCAGCGGCACACGGTCCGTCGGGGAGCTGTTTTTT.

The chain carries TRBV11-1 and TRBJ2-7, with D perhaps matching TRBD2 (6 bases). V lost 5 bases and J lost 4, with 18 bases in between. CDR3 size: 15 residues. Germline CDR1 and CDR2: SGHAT and FQDESV (reference sequence). The CDR3 protein is CASSLGRGGAYEQYF. CDR3 in DNA: TGTGCCAGCAGCCTCGGGCGAGGAGGGGCGTACGAGCAGTACTTC.

This chain joins TRBV29-1 and TRBJ2-5; TRBD1 matches 8 bases. Germline V gene data show CDR1 as SQVTM and CDR2 as ANQGSEA. The CDR3 has 14 residues. Losses at the gene ends were 8 bases for V and 7 bases for J; bases not matched to a gene: 15. CDR3 in DNA: TGCAGCTCGGATCGGGTACAGGGGGGAAGGACCCAGTACTTC. Its translation is CSSDRVQGGRTQYF.

This chain joins TRBV2 and TRBJ1-2; D gene ambiguous. CDR3 length: 13 amino acids. The V gene's germline CDR1 is SNHLY and CDR2 FYNNEI. The V and J ends lost 8 bases and 5 bases respectively, with 15 bases between them. CDR3 in DNA: TGTGCCAGCCGGGTGCTGACGGGGTATGGCTACACCTTC. Protein sequence: CASRVLTGYGYTF. Full variable domain (missing parts from reference TRBV2 and TRBJ1-2): EPEVTQTPSHQVTQMGQEVILRCVPISNHLYFYWYRQILGQKVEFLVSFYNNEISEKSEIFDDQFSVERPDGSNFTLKIRSTKLEDSAMYFCASRVLTGYGYTFGSGTRLTVV.

The chain carries TRBV3-1 and TRBJ2-1; D gene unclear. The germline V gene encodes CDR1 LGHDT and CDR2 YNNKEL (reference sequence). There are 14 residues in the CDR3. V lost 2 bases to trimming and J lost 3 bases, with 8 bases between them. CDR3 amino acids: CASSQMWNYNEQFF. CDR3 bases: TGTGCCAGCAGCCAAATGTGGAACTACAATGAGCAGTTCTTC.

The rearrangement joins TRBV11-2 to TRBJ1-2; D not certain. V gave up 5 bases and J gave up 8 bases, with 18 bases separating them. The CDR3 loop spans 14 amino acids. Per germline, CDR1 SGHAT and CDR2 FQNNGV. In nucleotides, the CDR3 is TGTGCCAGCAGCCCTACGGGCGGTGGTAGAGGCTACACCTTC. Translated, it gives CASSPTGGGRGYTF.

The chain employs TRBV7-9 and TRBJ2-2, with TRBD2 as a possible D gene (5 bases). V lost 3 bases and J 9 bases, leaving 26 bases between the germline ends. Germline loops: CDR1 SEHNR, CDR2 FQNEAQ (reference sequence). The CDR3 has 18 amino acids. The CDR3: CASSFVFGGSGLNRELFF. The CDR3 DNA reads as TGTGCCAGCAGCTTTGTCTTCGGCGGGTCGGGCCTCAACCGGGAGCTGTTTTTT.

The rearrangement uses TRBV4-2 and TRBJ2-7, with TRBD1 matching over 7 bases. Germline assignment: CDR1 LGHNA and CDR2 YNFKEQ. The CDR3 is made up of 16 amino acids. Losses at the gene ends were 0 bases for V and 2 bases for J; bases not matched to a gene: 7. The CDR3 sequence is CASSQDVRDRAYEQYF. The CDR3 bases are TGTGCCAGCAGCCAAGACGTCCGGGACAGAGCCTACGAGCAGTACTTC.

The rearrangement links TRBV12-3 or TRBV12-4 to TRBJ2-7; D not resolved. CDR3 size: 12 residues. V was pared by 1 base and J by 4 bases, with 5 bases between. CDR3 sequence reads: CASSLDRYEQYF. The CDR3 nucleotides read TGTGCCAGCAGTTTAGACAGATACGAGCAGTACTTC.

This chain links TRBV5-1 with TRBJ2-7; TRBD2 aligns across 14 bases. The CDR3 spans 15 residues. The germline gives CDR1 SGHRS, CDR2 YFSETQ. Trimming at V came to 4 bases and at J to 6 bases, leaving 6 bases not matched to a gene. CDR3 coding DNA: TGCGCCAGCAGCCCTACTGGACTAGCGGGAGGCGAGCAGTACGTC. Translated, it gives CASSPTGLAGGEQYV.

This chain connects TRBV5-6 to TRBJ2-5; 10 bases fit TRBD1. Germline V gives CDR1 SGHDT, CDR2 YYEEEE. Trimming took 4 bases from V and 10 from J; bases not matched to a gene: 16. CDR3 size: 16 residues. The CDR3 reads CASSLDRDRGRMVQYF. The CDR3 DNA follows: TGTGCCAGCAGCCTGGACCGGGACAGGGGACGCATGGTCCAGTACTTC.

The V call is TRBV10-2, the J call TRBJ2-5; the match to TRBD2 covers 8 bases. The CDR3 is 12 residues long. Germline-derived CDR1 and CDR2 are WSHSY and SAAADI. J was trimmed by 12 bases and V by 6 bases; bases with no gene match: 9. The CDR3 here is CASRQISGKEYF. The CDR3 coding sequence is TGCGCCAGCAGACAGATTAGCGGGAAAGAGTACTTC.

J is TRBJ2-6 and V is TRBV5-1; 8 bases agree with TRBD1. This CDR3 has 19 residues. Germline CDR1 reads SGHRS; CDR2 reads YFSETQ. Unmatched junction bases numbered 12, after V lost 4 bases and J lost 0 bases. CDR3 protein: CASSPGQGPFFSGANVLTF. CDR3 DNA: TGCGCCAGCAGCCCTGGACAGGGCCCTTTTTTCTCTGGGGCCAACGTCCTGACTTTC.

The genes are TRBV3-1 and TRBJ2-5; 9 bases line up with TRBD1. CDR3 length: 14 amino acids. Per germline, CDR1 LGHDT and CDR2 YNNKEL (reference sequence). V shed 5 bases, J shed 5 bases, and the junction held 6 bases outside the gene matches. The CDR3 DNA is TGTGCCAGCAGCTACAGGGGGCGCAGGGAGACCCAGTACTTC. This sequence encodes CASSYRGRRETQYF.

This chain uses TRBV7-9 with TRBJ2-5; D call uncertain. The CDR3 runs 11 residues. The V and J ends lost 7 bases and 4 bases respectively, with 7 bases between them. Germline loops: CDR1 SEHNR, CDR2 FQNEAQ (reference sequence). CDR3 in amino acids: CASTRLETQYF. In nucleotides, the CDR3 is TGTGCCAGCACACGCCTAGAGACCCAGTACTTC.

The sample holds one count of this clonotype. The CDR3 region is CSAPNSGGTGAKETQYF. As DNA, the CDR3 is TGCAGTGCTCCCAATTCCGGCGGGACAGGGGCGAAAGAGACCCAGTACTTC. V usage is TRBV20-1 and J usage is TRBJ2-5; 10 nucleotides align to TRBD1. With 5 bases clipped from V and 3 bases from J, the junction kept 15 bases outside the gene matches. Germline values: CDR1 DFQATT, CDR2 SNEGSKA (reference sequence). The CDR3 totals 17 residues.

This clonotype was seen once. This chain links TRBV3-1 with TRBJ2-1; TRBD2 matches 10 bases. The germline CDR1 and CDR2 sequences are LGHDT and YNNKEL (reference sequence). The junction had 14 bases not matched to a gene; V was cut back by 4 bases and J by 8 bases. The CDR3 has 17 amino acids. CDR3 bases: TGTGCCAGCAGCCGAGAGCGGGGGGGCGTCGTCAGGGATGAGCAGTTCTTC. Translating it yields CASSRERGGVVRDEQFF.

The J gene is TRBJ2-7, the V gene TRBV20-1; TRBD1 aligns across 7 bases. Germline assignment: CDR1 DFQATT and CDR2 SNEGSKA (reference sequence). The CDR3 is 15 residues long. After removal of 4 bases from V and 1 base from J, the junction contained 10 bases not matched to a gene. CDR3 amino acids: CSAIEPGQTSYEQYF. The CDR3 coding sequence is TGCAGTGCTATCGAACCGGGACAGACATCCTACGAGCAGTACTTC.

Only one count was recorded for this clonotype. V usage is TRBV20-1 and J usage is TRBJ2-5; TRBD2 matches at 12 bases. V gave up 6 bases and J gave up 5 bases; unmatched junction bases: 7. This CDR3 region has 14 residues. Germline V gives CDR1 DFQATT, CDR2 SNEGSKA (reference sequence). CDR3 bases: TGCAGTGCCGAAACTAGCGGGAGGTTGGAGACCCAGTACTTC. This encodes CSAETSGRLETQYF.